Given below is one T cell receptor beta chain in context. What it binds is not known. This sample includes further DNA sequences coding for the same CDR3. The source of the sample is a study of tissue T cells after allogeneic stem cell transplantation. Overall study findings and caveats: TCR repertoires tracked anatomic similarity, regardless of disease or transplant status. Few T cell clones were shared across patients, but motif clusters showed tissue-specific shared signatures. Which tissue TCRs were alloreactive or antigen-specific was not determined. Some clones might be persisting host cells.

This table comes from immunoSEQ multiplex PCR, and its TCRdb copy is limited to in-frame clones, with some not included. The data contain around 4,000 clones, around 60% of them seen just once; the ten biggest clones take up over 15%. Autopsy tissues included GI tract, liver, skin and lymphoid organs. The sequenced sample was tissue from the esophagus, obtained at autopsy. The TCR sequence derives from a female donor older than 55 with lung cancer.

CDR3 in amino acids: CAWSNVGEGGDTQYF. CDR3 bases: TGTGCCTGGAGTAACGTGGGGGAGGGGGGAGATACGCAGTATTTT. The chain recombines TRBV30 with TRBJ2-3; D is perhaps TRBD2 (7 bases). V shed 2 bases and J shed 5 bases, with 17 bases lying between them. CDR1 and CDR2 (germline): GTSNPN, SVGIG (reference sequence). CDR3 size: 15 residues.